Detailed here is one T cell receptor (beta chain). Its antigen is as yet unknown. This record comes from a study of T cell responses to AZD1222 COVID-19 vaccine. The study's findings and limits: Clonal diversity may have been underestimated, and the donors were mostly white British, with more females than males. Among AZD1222 vaccinees, only 5 to 7 were seropositive at baseline. None of the repertoires were sampled until the peak T cell response had passed.

CDR1 SNHLY and CDR2 FYNNEI come from the germline V gene. This CDR3 has 14 residues. The V end lost 2 bases, the J end lost 0 bases, and 5 bases lay between the germline ends. Clones were sequenced by immunoSEQ multiplex PCR, and TCRdb holds only the in-frame ones, with some missing. The sample shows 150,000 or so clones, 85% to 95% of them seen only once. The input for sequencing was peripheral blood, taken on day 0 of AZD1222 vaccination. V and J are TRBV2 and TRBJ1-5; the D is unclear. This sequence was found in an adult in good health. This CDR3 reads CASSEQISNQPQHF. The CDR3 DNA reads TGTGCCAGCAGTGAACAGATTAGCAATCAGCCCCAGCATTTT. Variable domain in full (rest from reference TRBV2 and TRBJ1-5): EPEVTQTPSHQVTQMGQEVILRCVPISNHLYFYWYRQILGQKVEFLVSFYNNEISEKSEIFDDQFSVERPDGSNFTLKIRSTKLEDSAMYFCASSEQISNQPQHFGDGTRLSIL.